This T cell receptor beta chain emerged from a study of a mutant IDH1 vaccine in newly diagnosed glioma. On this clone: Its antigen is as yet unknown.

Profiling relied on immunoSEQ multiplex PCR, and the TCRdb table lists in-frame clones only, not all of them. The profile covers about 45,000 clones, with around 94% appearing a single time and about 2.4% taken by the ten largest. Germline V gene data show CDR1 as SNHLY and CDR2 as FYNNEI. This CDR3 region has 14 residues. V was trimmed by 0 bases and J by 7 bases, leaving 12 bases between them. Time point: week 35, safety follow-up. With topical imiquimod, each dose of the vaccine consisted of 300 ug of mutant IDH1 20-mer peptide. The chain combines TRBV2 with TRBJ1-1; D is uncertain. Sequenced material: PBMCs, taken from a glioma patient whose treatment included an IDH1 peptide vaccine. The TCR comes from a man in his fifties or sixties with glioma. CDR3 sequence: CASSEARGLGEAFF. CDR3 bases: TGTGCCAGCAGTGAAGCGCGGGGTCTGGGTGAAGCTTTCTTT.